The 15 T cell receptor beta chains below were found in one sample sequenced in a study of T cells after yellow fever vaccination. TCRdb analysed the 5' RACE reads with MiXCR anew, one entry per CDR3 protein. The sample records 25,000 to 30,000 distinct CDR3 sequences, 4.5% being singletons. This sample comprised PBMCs, either bulk or a sorted T-cell subset (CD4+, CD8+, memory, or dextramer-sorted; not recorded which), obtained on the day of the yellow fever booster vaccination. Every receptor here comes from a man aged 18 to 30 who received the YFV17D yellow fever vaccine.

In this sample, this clonotype turned up many times. The chain uses TRBV30 and TRBJ2-5, with TRBD1 matching 9 bases. This CDR3 has 13 residues. Germline assignment: CDR1 GTSNPN and CDR2 SVGIG (reference sequence). J was trimmed by 3 bases and V by 3 bases; bases with no gene match: 2. The DNA of the CDR3 is TGTGCCTGGAGCGGGACAGGGAAAGAGACCCAGTACTTC. It translates to CAWSGTGKETQYF.

The chain combines TRBV9 with TRBJ1-2, with no clear D. This CDR3 has 15 amino acids. V lost 0 bases and J 4 bases, leaving 13 bases between the germline ends. CDR1 and CDR2 from the germline V gene are SGDLS and YYNGEE. In DNA form, the CDR3 reads TGTGCCAGCAGCGTAGCTGAAGGGTCTGGCTATGGCTACACCTTC. As protein: CASSVAEGSGYGYTF.

In this sample, this clonotype turned up many times. The chain couples TRBV20-1 to TRBJ1-6; 7 bases match TRBD1. The CDR3 is 12 amino acids. Germline V lookup: CDR1 DFQATT, CDR2 SNEGSKA (reference sequence). V dropped 6 bases and J dropped 12; count of bases not matched to a gene: 8. The CDR3 bases are TGCAGTGCCCACAGGGGAGGGGAACCCCTCCACTTT. Translating it yields CSAHRGGEPLHF.

This clonotype has a count of ten or more. The chain employs TRBV7-9 and TRBJ1-4, with 7 bases identical to TRBD1. Trimming took 5 bases from V and 11 from J; bases not matched to a gene: 8. Germline lookup yields CDR1 SEHNR and CDR2 FQNEAQ (reference sequence). The CDR3 is 13 amino acids. CDR3 in DNA: TGTGCCAGCAGCACACAGGGGTTTGGGAAACTGTTTTTT. Translating it yields CASSTQGFGKLFF.

This clonotype was counted at least ten times. This sequence joins TRBV4-1 and TRBJ1-3; 8 bases are shared with TRBD1. Germline loops: CDR1 MGHRA, CDR2 YSYEKL. The CDR3 loop spans 16 amino acids. J lost 0 bases, V lost 6 bases, and 7 bases had no gene match. In DNA, the CDR3 is TGCGCCAGCAGTAGACAGGGGCCGAGCTCTGGAAACACCATATATTTT. Translated: CASSRQGPSSGNTIYF.

The V and J genes are TRBV19 and TRBJ2-1; 8 bases align to TRBD2. After removal of 9 bases from V and 3 bases from J, the junction contained 13 bases not matched to a gene. Germline lookup yields CDR1 LNHDA and CDR2 SQIVND (reference sequence). This CDR3 has 16 amino acids. CDR3 in amino acids: CASLVSGGNLYNEQFF. CDR3 nucleotide sequence: TGTGCCAGCTTAGTGAGCGGGGGAAACCTCTACAATGAGCAGTTCTTC.

This chain connects TRBV9 to TRBJ1-2, with D unresolved. V lost 0 bases to trimming and J lost 3 bases, with 12 bases between them. This CDR3 comprises 15 residues. Germline CDR1 is SGDLS and CDR2 is YYNGEE. CDR3: CASSVDPAFHYGYTF. CDR3 coding DNA: TGTGCCAGCAGCGTAGATCCCGCGTTCCACTATGGCTACACCTTC.

The rearrangement links TRBV12-3 or TRBV12-4 to TRBJ2-6, with D perhaps matching TRBD1 (6 bases). V gave up 3 bases and J gave up 4 bases, with 10 bases separating them. This CDR3 contains 15 residues. CDR3 sequence (DNA): TGTGCCAGCAGTTTGAGGGGGAGCGGGGCCAACGTCCTGACTTTC. Its protein product is CASSLRGSGANVLTF.

This clonotype appeared many times. The chain carries TRBV6-5 and TRBJ1-5; 7 positions agree with TRBD1. V lost 2 bases to trimming and J lost 3 bases; unmatched junction nucleotides: 1. The germline V gene encodes CDR1 MNHEY and CDR2 SVGAGI. The CDR3 runs 14 residues. As DNA, the CDR3 is TGTGCCAGCAGTTACGACAGGGTCAATCAGCCCCAGCATTTT. Translated, it gives CASSYDRVNQPQHF.

There are many counts of this clonotype. The V and J genes are TRBV29-1 and TRBJ2-3; D possibly corresponds to TRBD1 (5 bases). Per the germline V gene, CDR1 is SQVTM and CDR2 is ANQGSEA. V lost 1 base and J lost 3, with 14 bases in between. This CDR3 is 15 amino acids long. CDR3 DNA: TGCAGCGTTGAAGTAGGCAGGGATCGGACAGATACGCAGTATTTT. Translation: CSVEVGRDRTDTQYF.

At least ten counts were recorded for this clonotype. This chain links TRBV7-7 with TRBJ2-2, with D possibly called TRBD1 or TRBD2 (5 bases each). CDR1 and CDR2 from the germline V gene are SSHAT and FNYEAQ (reference sequence). The CDR3 length is 14 residues. Trimming removed 5 bases at V and 5 bases at J, with 12 bases between. The CDR3 region has the DNA TGTGCCAGCAGCCCCGACTGGGGGACCGGGGAGCTGTTTTTT. Its translation: CASSPDWGTGELFF.

This clonotype is categorized as medium-sized. The chain combines TRBV20-1 with TRBJ1-1; no clear D gene. Germline V CDR1 and CDR2: DFQATT, SNEGSKA (reference sequence). V was cut by 1 base and J by 1 base, with 16 bases left in between. This CDR3 comprises 16 residues. The CDR3 nucleotides are TGCAGTGCTAGAGGTTGGATCGCCCGCCGGAACACTGAAGCTTTCTTT. Encoded protein: CSARGWIARRNTEAFF.

This clonotype was detected many times. This CDR3 reads CASSAGQSTQYF. CDR3 in DNA: TGTGCCAGCAGCGCGGGACAGAGTACGCAGTATTTT. The rearrangement joins TRBV11-1 to TRBJ2-3; perhaps TRBD1 as D (7 bases). The CDR3 spans 12 residues. CDR1 is SGHAT, CDR2 FQDESV, per germline (reference sequence). Trimming removed 5 bases at V and 8 bases at J, with 11 bases between. The whole variable domain, remainder taken from reference TRBV11-1 and TRBJ2-3, is EAEVAQSPRYKITEKSQAVAFWCDPISGHATLYWYRQILGQGPELLVQFQDESVVDDSQLPKDRFSAERLKGVDSTLKIQPAELGDSAMYLCASSAGQSTQYFGPGTRLTVL.

This clonotype was found many times. The gene calls are TRBV29-1 and TRBJ2-5; the D call may be TRBD1 or TRBD2 (5 bases each). Germline loops: CDR1 SQVTM, CDR2 ANQGSEA. CDR3 size: 11 residues. The V end was cut by 6 bases, the J end by 7 bases, with 12 bases between. CDR3 protein: CSVSGRWTQYF. In DNA form, the CDR3 reads TGCAGCGTCTCGGGACGCTGGACCCAGTACTTC.

This clonotype has ten or more counts. The CDR3 loop reads CASGARYF. In nucleotides, the CDR3 is TGTGCCAGCGGCGCTCGGTACTTC. This sequence joins TRBV12-3 or TRBV12-4 and TRBJ2-5; D is undetermined. The ends were cut back, 8 bases at V and 13 bases at J, with 8 bases in the middle. This CDR3 is 8 amino acids long.